The 7 T cell receptor beta chains given below trace back to one sample, sequenced in a study of cytotoxic CD8 clonotypes in ibrutinib-treated CLL. Profiling relied on immunoSEQ multiplex PCR, and the TCRdb table lists in-frame clones only, not all of them. The table records over 200,000 clones, just under 80% of them present only once. Material: PBMCs, obtained after 12 months of ibrutinib treatment. The receptors here all came from a human donor with chronic lymphocytic leukemia.

The rearrangement uses TRBV19 and TRBJ2-3; 10 bases map to TRBD1. Germline V gene lookup returns CDR1 LNHDA and CDR2 SQIVND (reference sequence). The CDR3 covers 15 residues. Trimming at V came to 7 bases and at J to 5 bases, leaving 9 bases not matched to a gene. The CDR3 bases are TGTGCCAGTACCGTAAGGGACAGGGGTGGAGATACGCAGTATTTT. Its translation: CASTVRDRGGDTQYF.

V is TRBV7-8 and J is TRBJ2-6; D gene ambiguous. V was pared by 5 bases and J by 4 bases, with 9 bases between. This CDR3 has 14 amino acids. CDR1 SGHVS and CDR2 FQNEAQ come from the germline V gene. The CDR3 DNA reads as TGTGCCAGCAGCCCCGGCGTGGGGGCCAACGTCCTGACTTTC. This translates into CASSPGVGANVLTF.

The rearrangement joins TRBV5-1 to TRBJ1-6; TRBD1 matches at 9 bases. The germline CDR1 and CDR2 sequences are SGHRS and YFSETQ. V gave up 0 bases and J gave up 2 bases; unmatched junction bases: 6. CDR3 size: 18 residues. CDR3 nucleotide sequence: TGCGCCAGCAGCTTGGTAGGGACAGGGAAGGCCTATAATTCACCCCTCCACTTT. It is translated as CASSLVGTGKAYNSPLHF.

The V and J genes are TRBV19 and TRBJ1-4; TRBD1 matches 8 bases. Germline values: CDR1 LNHDA, CDR2 SQIVND (reference sequence). CDR3 length: 14 residues. After removal of 10 bases from V and 4 bases from J, the junction contained 8 bases not matched to a gene. The CDR3: CATRSGGYNEKLFF. In DNA form, the CDR3 reads TGTGCCACGAGATCAGGGGGCTATAATGAAAAACTGTTTTTT.

The chain combines TRBV13 with TRBJ1-1, with 7 bases identical to TRBD1. Trimming took 5 bases from V and 10 from J; bases not matched to a gene: 16. This CDR3 is 15 amino acids long. Germline lookup yields CDR1 PRHDT and CDR2 FYEKMQ (reference sequence). The CDR3 sequence: CASSRGGPQGTRAFF. Written as DNA, the CDR3 is TGTGCCAGCAGCCGAGGGGGCCCCCAGGGGACTAGAGCTTTCTTT.

The V and J genes are TRBV4-1 and TRBJ2-7; D gene uncertain. The CDR3 has 14 amino acids. Germline-derived CDR1 and CDR2 are MGHRA and YSYEKL. Trimming removed 0 bases from V and 7 bases from J, with 13 bases in between. The CDR3 DNA is TGCGCCAGCAGCCAAGATAACGGATATTGGGAGCAGTACTTC. This sequence encodes CASSQDNGYWEQYF.

The chain links TRBV7-2 to TRBJ2-1; tentative D call: TRBD1 (5 bases). Germline assignment: CDR1 SGHTA and CDR2 FQGNSA. The CDR3 has 15 amino acids. V lost 3 bases and J lost 5, with 14 bases in between. The CDR3 nucleotides are TGTGCCAGCAGCTTTCTTTTGGACACCGACAATGAGCAGTTCTTC. It is translated as CASSFLLDTDNEQFF.